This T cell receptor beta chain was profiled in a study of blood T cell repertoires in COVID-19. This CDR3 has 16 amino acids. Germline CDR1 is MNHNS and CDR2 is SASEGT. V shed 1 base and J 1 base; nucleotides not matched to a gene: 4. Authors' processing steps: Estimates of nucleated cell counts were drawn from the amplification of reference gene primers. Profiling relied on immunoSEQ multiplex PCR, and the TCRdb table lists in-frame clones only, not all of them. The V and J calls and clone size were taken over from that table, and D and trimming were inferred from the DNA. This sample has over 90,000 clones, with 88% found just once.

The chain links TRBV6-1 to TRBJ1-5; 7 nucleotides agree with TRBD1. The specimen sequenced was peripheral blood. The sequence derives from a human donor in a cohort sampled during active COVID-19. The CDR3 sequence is CASSEVRGASNQPQHF. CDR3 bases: TGTGCCAGCAGTGAAGTCAGGGGGGCGAGCAATCAGCCCCAGCATTTT.